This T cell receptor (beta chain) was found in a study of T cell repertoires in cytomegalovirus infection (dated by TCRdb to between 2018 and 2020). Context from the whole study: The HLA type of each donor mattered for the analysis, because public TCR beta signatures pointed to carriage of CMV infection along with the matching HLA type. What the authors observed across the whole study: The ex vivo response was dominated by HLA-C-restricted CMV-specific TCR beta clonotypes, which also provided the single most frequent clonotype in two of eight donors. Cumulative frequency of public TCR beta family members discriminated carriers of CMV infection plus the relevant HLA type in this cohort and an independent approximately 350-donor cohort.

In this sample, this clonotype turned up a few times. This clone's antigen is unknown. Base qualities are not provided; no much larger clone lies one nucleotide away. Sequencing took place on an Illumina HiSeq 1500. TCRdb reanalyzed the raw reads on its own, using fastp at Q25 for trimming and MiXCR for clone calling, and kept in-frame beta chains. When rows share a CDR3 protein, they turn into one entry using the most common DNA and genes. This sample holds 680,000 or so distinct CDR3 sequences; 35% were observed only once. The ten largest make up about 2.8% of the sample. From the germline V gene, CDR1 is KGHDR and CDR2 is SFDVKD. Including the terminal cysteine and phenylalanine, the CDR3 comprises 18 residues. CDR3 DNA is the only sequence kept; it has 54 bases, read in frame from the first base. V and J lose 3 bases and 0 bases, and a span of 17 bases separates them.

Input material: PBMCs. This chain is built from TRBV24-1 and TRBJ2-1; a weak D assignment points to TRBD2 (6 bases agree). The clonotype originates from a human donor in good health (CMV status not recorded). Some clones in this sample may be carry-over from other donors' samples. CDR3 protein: CATSDRGAGPSSYNEQFF. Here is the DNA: TGTGCCACCAGTGATAGGGGTGCGGGGCCTAGCTCCTACAATGAGCAGTTCTTC.